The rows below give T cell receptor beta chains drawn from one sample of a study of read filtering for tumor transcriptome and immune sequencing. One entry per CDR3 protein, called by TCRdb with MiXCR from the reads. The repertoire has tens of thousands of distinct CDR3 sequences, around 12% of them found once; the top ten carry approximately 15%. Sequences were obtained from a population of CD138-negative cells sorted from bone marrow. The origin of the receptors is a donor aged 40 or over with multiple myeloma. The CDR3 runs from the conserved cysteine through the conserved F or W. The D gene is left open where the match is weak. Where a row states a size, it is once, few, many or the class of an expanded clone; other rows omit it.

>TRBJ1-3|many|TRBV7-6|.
TGTGCCAGCTCGGGGGGCTCATCCGGAAACACCATATATTTT
CASSGGSSGNTIYF
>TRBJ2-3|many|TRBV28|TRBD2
TGTGCCAGCAGTCCGCCCGGAGCGGGAGAGGCAGATACGCAGTATTTT
CASSPPGAGEADTQYF
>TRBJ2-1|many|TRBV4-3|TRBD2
TGCGCCAGCAGCCAAAGCCGGGAGGATCTCAATGAGCAGTTCTTC
CASSQSREDLNEQFF
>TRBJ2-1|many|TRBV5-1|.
TGCGCCAGCAGCTTGGGCGGGCCCTACAATGAGCAGTTCTTC
CASSLGGPYNEQFF
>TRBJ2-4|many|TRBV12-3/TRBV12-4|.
TGTGCCTGGATCCCAGGTCTAGCCAAAAACATTCAGTACTTC
CAWIPGLAKNIQYF
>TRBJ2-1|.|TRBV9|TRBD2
TGTGCCAGCAGTGAATCTAGCGGAAACAATGAGCAGTTCTTC
CASSESSGNNEQFF
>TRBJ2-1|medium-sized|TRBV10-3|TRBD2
TGTGCCATCGGGGGTACAGCGGGGGAAGAGCAGTTCTTC
CAIGGTAGEEQFF
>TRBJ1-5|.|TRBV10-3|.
TGCGCCACCCGAGGGACACCCGAAAATCAGCCCCGGCATTTT
CATRGTPENQPRHF
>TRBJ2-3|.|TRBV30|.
TGTGCCTGGAGATACGGACGGAATACAAATACGCAGTATTTT
CAWRYGRNTNTQYF
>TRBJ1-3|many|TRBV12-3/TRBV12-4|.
TGTGCCAGCAGCCTAGTAGGGGGAGCTGGAAACACCATATATTTT
CASSLVGGAGNTIYF
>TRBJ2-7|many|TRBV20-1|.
TGCAGTGGAATCCGGGACATAGGGGGCGAGCAGTACTTC
CSGIRDIGGEQYF
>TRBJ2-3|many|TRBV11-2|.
TGTGCCAGCAGCTTATCTAGAAAGGGAGATACGCAGTATTTT
CASSLSRKGDTQYF
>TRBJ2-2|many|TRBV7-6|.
TGTGCCAGCAGCTCGCAATCAGGGGCCGGGGAGCTGTTTTTT
CASSSQSGAGELFF
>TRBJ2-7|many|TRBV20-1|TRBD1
TGCAGTGTCCCGGGACAGGGGTCCTACGAGCAGTACTTC
CSVPGQGSYEQYF
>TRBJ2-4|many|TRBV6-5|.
TGTGCCAGCAGTCCTACTCATCGAGGAGCTCAGTACTTC
CASSPTHRGAQYF
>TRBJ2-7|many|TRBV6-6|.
TGTGCCAGCAGTTGCGTCGCCTACGAGCAGTACTTC
CASSCVAYEQYF
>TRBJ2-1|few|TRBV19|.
TGTGCCAGTAAGGATTTGGCTAGCCGGAACAATGAGCAGTTCTTC
CASKDLASRNNEQFF
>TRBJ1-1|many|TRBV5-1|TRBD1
TGCGCCAGCAGTGGGACAGTGAACACTGAAGCTTTCTTT
CASSGTVNTEAFF
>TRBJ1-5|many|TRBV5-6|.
TGTGCCAGCAGCTTGTTCGGACAGCCCAATCAGCCCCAGCATTTT
CASSLFGQPNQPQHF
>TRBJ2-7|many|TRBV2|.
TGTGCCAGCAGGAGGGGGTTGGAGCAGTACTTC
CASRRGLEQYF
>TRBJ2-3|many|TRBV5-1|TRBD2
TGCGCCAGCAGCCGATCTCAGCGGGAGAGCACAGATACGCAGTATTTT
CASSRSQRESTDTQYF
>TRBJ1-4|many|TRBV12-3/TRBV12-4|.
TGTGCCAGCAGGTCAGGGGCAACTAATGAAAAACTGTTTTTT
CASRSGATNEKLFF
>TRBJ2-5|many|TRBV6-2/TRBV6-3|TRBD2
TGTGCCAGCAGTCGACTAGCGGGAGTCGGGGAGACCCAGTACTTC
CASSRLAGVGETQYF
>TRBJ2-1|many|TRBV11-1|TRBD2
TGTGCCAGCAGCGGGGTGACTAGCGGGAGGTCGTCCCGCAATGAGCAGTTCTTC
CASSGVTSGRSSRNEQFF
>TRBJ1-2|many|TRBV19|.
TGTGCCAGCAGCGGACAGACCCCCGGCTACACCTTC
CASSGQTPGYTF
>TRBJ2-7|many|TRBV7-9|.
TGTGCCAGCAGCTCACCCAACAGGGAAGGGTACGAGCAGTACTTC
CASSSPNREGYEQYF
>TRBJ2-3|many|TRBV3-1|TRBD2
TGTGCCAGCAGCCAAGATTGGGCTAGCGGAGATACGCAGTATTTT
CASSQDWASGDTQYF
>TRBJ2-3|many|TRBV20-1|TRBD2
TGCAGTGCTGACTCTAGCGGAGACACAGATACGCAGTATTTT
CSADSSGDTDTQYF
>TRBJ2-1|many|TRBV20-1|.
TGCAGTGCTGGTAGGTCCTACAATGAGCAGTTCTTC
CSAGRSYNEQFF
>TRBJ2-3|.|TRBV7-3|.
TGTGCCAGCAGCTTATTCGGGCCCTCCCCAGATACGCAGTATTTT
CASSLFGPSPDTQYF
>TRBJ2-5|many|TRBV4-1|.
TGCGCCAGCAGCCAAGAGGGGGCTAGCGGCCACCAATGGACCCAGTACTTC
CASSQEGASGHQWTQYF
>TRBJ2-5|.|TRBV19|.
TGTGCCAGTAGTATTCCGGGAGAGAGAAAGACCCAGTACTTC
CASSIPGERKTQYF
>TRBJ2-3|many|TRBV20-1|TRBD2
TGCAGTGCTAGAGATCGGCGGGGAGGGGATACGCAGTATTTT
CSARDRRGGDTQYF
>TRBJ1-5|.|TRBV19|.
TGTGCCAGTAGTATCTATCCGAGGAGCAATCAGCCCCAGCATTTT
CASSIYPRSNQPQHF
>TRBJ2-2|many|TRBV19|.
TGTGCCAGTAGTACCGCCACTGGCGGGGAGCTGTTTTTT
CASSTATGGELFF
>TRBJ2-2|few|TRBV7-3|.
TGTGCCAGCAGCTTCCCTGCCGGGGAGCTGTTTTTT
CASSFPAGELFF
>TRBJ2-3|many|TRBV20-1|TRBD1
TGCAGTGCTGAGACAGGGTTTGATGCAGATACGCAGTATTTT
CSAETGFDADTQYF
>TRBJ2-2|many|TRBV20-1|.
TGCAGTGCTAGAGATTCCGGGCGACGGACCATGGCGAACACCGGGGAGCTGTTTTTT
CSARDSGRRTMANTGELFF
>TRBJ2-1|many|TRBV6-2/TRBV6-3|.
TGTGCCAGCAGCGACAGCCAGGAGCAGTTCTTC
CASSDSQEQFF
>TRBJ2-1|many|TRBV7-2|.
TGTGCCAGCAGCTTAGCGGGGTCGGACTACAATGAGCAGTTCTTC
CASSLAGSDYNEQFF
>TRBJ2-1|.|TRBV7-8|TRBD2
TGCGCCAGCAGCTTACATAGCGGGAGAGGTTACAATGAGCAGTTCTTC
CASSLHSGRGYNEQFF
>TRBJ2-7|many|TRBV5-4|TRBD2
TGTGCCAGCAGCTCCGGACTAGCGGGATTTGAGCAGTACTTC
CASSSGLAGFEQYF